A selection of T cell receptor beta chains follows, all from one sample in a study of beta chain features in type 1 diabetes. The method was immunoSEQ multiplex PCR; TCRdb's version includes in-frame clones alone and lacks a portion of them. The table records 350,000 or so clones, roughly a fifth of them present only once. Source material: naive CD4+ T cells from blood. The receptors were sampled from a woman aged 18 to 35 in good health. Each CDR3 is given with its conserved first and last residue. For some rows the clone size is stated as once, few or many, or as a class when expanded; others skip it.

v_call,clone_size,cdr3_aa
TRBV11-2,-,CASSLDSNQPQHF
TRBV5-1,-,CASSLETGRETQYF
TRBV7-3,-,CASSRDRGTDTQYF
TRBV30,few,CAANQGGTYEQYF
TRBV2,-,CASSAGLAGPDTQYF
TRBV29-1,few,CSVAAGQGIANYGYTF
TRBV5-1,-,CASSWKGTGESPLHF
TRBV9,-,CASSLGTADNSPLHF
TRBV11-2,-,CASSLTGRGSYEQYF
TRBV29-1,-,CSVSAGMLDTQYF
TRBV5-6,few,CASRNDTGVGSYEQYF
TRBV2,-,CASSLDRAVADTQYF
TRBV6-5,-,CASKERSTDTQYF
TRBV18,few,CASSPMAGDVAGELFF
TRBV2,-,CASSAAGDSPYEQYF
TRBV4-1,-,CASSQGQTYQETQYF
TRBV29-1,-,CSIGQGSDTQYF
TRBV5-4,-,CASSTPLPPVGANVLTF
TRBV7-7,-,CASSLDMGGTGELFF
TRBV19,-,CASSTPGGVNTEAFF
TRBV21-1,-,CASSKAWDSSYEQYF
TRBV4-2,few,CASSQDRGRETQYF
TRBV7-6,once,CASSFRGRAGELFF
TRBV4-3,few,CASSLSGQGAGGYTF
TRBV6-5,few,CASSALQGADYGYTF
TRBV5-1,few,CASSLGQGEKSF
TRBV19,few,CASSFGQATGGYGYTF